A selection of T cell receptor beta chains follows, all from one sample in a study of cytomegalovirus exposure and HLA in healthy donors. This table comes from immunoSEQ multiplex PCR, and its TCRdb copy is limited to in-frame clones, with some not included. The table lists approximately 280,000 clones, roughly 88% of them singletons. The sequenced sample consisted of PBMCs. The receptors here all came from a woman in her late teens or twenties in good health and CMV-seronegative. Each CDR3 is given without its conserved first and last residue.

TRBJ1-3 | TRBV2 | ASRHRVLRNTIY
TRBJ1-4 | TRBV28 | ASKPDSEKLF
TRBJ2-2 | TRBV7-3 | ASRRDTDTGELF
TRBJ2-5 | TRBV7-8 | ASSPTSGRLKAETQY
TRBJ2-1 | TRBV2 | ASSPTGGAYNEQF
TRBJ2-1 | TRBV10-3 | AIRTGTDNEQF
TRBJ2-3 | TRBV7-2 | ASSTTSGRGTDTQY
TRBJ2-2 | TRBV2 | ASSEAETRTGWELF
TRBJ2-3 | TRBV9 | ASSANTDTQY
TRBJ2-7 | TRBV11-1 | ASSLGLAGGGPYEQY
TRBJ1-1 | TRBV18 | ASSPRIQGAHSTEAF
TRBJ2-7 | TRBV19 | ASITGTGRGGYEQY
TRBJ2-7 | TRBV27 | ATVNQALEQY
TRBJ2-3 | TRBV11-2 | ASSETSRSTDTQY
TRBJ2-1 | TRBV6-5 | ASSWLAGGRNEQF
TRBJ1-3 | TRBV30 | AWAQGSGNTIY
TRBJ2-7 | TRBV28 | ANSGQGFDEQY